Listed below are T cell receptor beta chains from one sample, sequenced in a study of blood T cell repertoires in COVID-19. Sequencing was performed with immunoSEQ multiplex PCR; in TCRdb, only in-frame clones are kept and a portion is missing. The top ten clones hold roughly 14% of a sample with 220,000 or so clones, around 88% of them seen once. Sample: PBMCs or T cells enriched from blood (not recorded which). The source of these receptors is a woman between 45 and 65 years old with acute COVID-19. Both conserved end residues are part of each CDR3. The D gene is left open where the match is weak. Expanded clones get a size class; other rows say once, few or many, or leave the size out.

V,D,J,size,DNA,CDR3
TRBV18,TRBD1,TRBJ1-5,NA,TGTGCCAGCTCACCAACAGGGGGTACCCAGCCCCAGCATTTT,CASSPTGGTQPQHF
TRBV6-5,NA,TRBJ1-3,NA,TGTGCCAGCACTTTATCCTCGGGAGCGAACACCATATATTTT,CASTLSSGANTIYF
TRBV7-6,NA,TRBJ1-3,NA,TGTGCCAGCTCCAGCAGGAACAGGTTCGGAAACACCATATATTTT,CASSSRNRFGNTIYF
TRBV11-2,TRBD1,TRBJ1-2,few,TGTGCCAGCAGCTTAGATCTGACAGGGGGTGGCGACTATGGCTACACCTTC,CASSLDLTGGGDYGYTF
TRBV6-5,TRBD1,TRBJ2-7,few,TGTGCCAGCACCAGGACAGGGGGCTACGAGCAGTACTTC,CASTRTGGYEQYF
TRBV18,NA,TRBJ2-1,once,TGTGCCAGCTCACCAGGGGGGACCAGCCGGGGTGAGCAGTTCTTC,CASSPGGTSRGEQFF
TRBV5-4,TRBD1,TRBJ1-4,many,TGTGCCAGCAGCCTCTCCGGGACAGGGAAAGAAAAACTGTTTTTT,CASSLSGTGKEKLFF
TRBV7-3,TRBD1,TRBJ2-3,NA,TGTGCCAGCAGCTGGGGACAGGGACCAGATACGCAGTATTTT,CASSWGQGPDTQYF
TRBV27,NA,TRBJ2-6,NA,TGTGCCAGCAGTCCACAGGGTAATGGGGCCAACGTCCTGACTTTC,CASSPQGNGANVLTF
TRBV2,NA,TRBJ1-2,once,TGTGCCAGCATCCGGGGGGTTAACTATGGCTACACCTTC,CASIRGVNYGYTF
TRBV7-3,NA,TRBJ1-5,NA,TGTGCCAGCAGTTCCGGACGGGGACAGCCCCAGCATTTT,CASSSGRGQPQHF
TRBV7-2,TRBD1,TRBJ1-1,NA,TGTGCCAGCAGCTCAATGACAGGGAAAGCTTTCTTT,CASSSMTGKAFF
TRBV27,TRBD2,TRBJ2-1,NA,TGTGCCAGCAGTTTGCTTCTAGCGGGAGGGCCTGCCGCTAATGAGCAGTTCTTC,CASSLLLAGGPAANEQFF
TRBV4-2,NA,TRBJ2-1,NA,TGTGCCAGCAGCCAAGATCCGGTAGCGGAGGAGTACAATGAGCAGTTCTTC,CASSQDPVAEEYNEQFF
TRBV27,NA,TRBJ1-2,once,TGTGCCAGCAGTTCCGACTTGATTACTTCGCTCTATGGCTACACCTTC,CASSSDLITSLYGYTF
TRBV4-1,NA,TRBJ1-6,NA,TGCGCCAGCAGCCATTTTACAGTTGATCCCCTCCACTTT,CASSHFTVDPLHF
TRBV18,TRBD1,TRBJ1-6,NA,TGTGCCAGCTCACCAAAGACAGGGACCTCACCCCTCCACTTT,CASSPKTGTSPLHF
TRBV2,NA,TRBJ2-7,NA,TGTGCCAGCAGTGGTACCGCGGGAGAGCAGTACTTC,CASSGTAGEQYF
TRBV27,TRBD2,TRBJ2-7,once,TGTGCCAGCAGTTTATCGGGGGGGGACCACGAGCAGTACTTC,CASSLSGGDHEQYF
TRBV28,TRBD1,TRBJ1-4,NA,TGTGCCAGCAGTGAACCGGGACAGGGTAATGAAAAACTGTTTTTT,CASSEPGQGNEKLFF
TRBV4-2,NA,TRBJ2-7,NA,TGTGCCAGCAGCCACCTCGGGAGTGGGTACGAGCAGTACTTC,CASSHLGSGYEQYF
TRBV27,NA,TRBJ2-7,NA,TGTGCCAGCAGTATGACCAGGGTTTACGAGCAGTACTTC,CASSMTRVYEQYF
TRBV7-9,TRBD2,TRBJ2-7,NA,TGTGCCAGCAGCTTAGTAGCGGGCTCCGAGCAGTACTTC,CASSLVAGSEQYF
TRBV18,NA,TRBJ2-5,NA,TGTGCCAGCTCACCATTCCTCCCGGACGCGGGCGTCCAAGAGACCCAGTACTTC,CASSPFLPDAGVQETQYF
TRBV3-1/TRBV3-2,NA,TRBJ1-1,NA,TGTGCCAGCAGCCGAGGTGGGGCCTACACTGAAGCTTTCTTT,CASSRGGAYTEAFF
TRBV10-3,NA,TRBJ1-2,NA,TGTGCCATCAGGGGGCTTAAGATAAGCCTCACTAACTATGGCTACACCTTC,CAIRGLKISLTNYGYTF
TRBV9,NA,TRBJ2-3,once,TGTGCCAGCAGCTACACGGGACACGGCACAGATACGCAGTATTTT,CASSYTGHGTDTQYF
TRBV11-2,TRBD1,TRBJ1-5,NA,TGTGCCAGCAGCTTAGCAGGGGGAGATCAGCCCCAGCATTTT,CASSLAGGDQPQHF
TRBV7-2,NA,TRBJ1-2,NA,TGTGCCAGCAGCTTATACCGTACTCCTGTAGGCTACACCTTC,CASSLYRTPVGYTF
TRBV3-1/TRBV3-2,TRBD1,TRBJ2-2,NA,TGTGCCAGCAGCCAAAGGAATAGGGGGCCAAACACCGGGGAGCTGTTTTTT,CASSQRNRGPNTGELFF
TRBV6-2/TRBV6-3,NA,TRBJ1-1,NA,TGTGCCAGCAGCCCCTCCCGCAGGTCTCTTGAAGCTTTCTTT,CASSPSRRSLEAFF
TRBV13,TRBD1,TRBJ2-1,NA,TGTGCCAGCATGAGGACAGGGCCCCCTAATGAGCAGTTCTTC,CASMRTGPPNEQFF
TRBV2,NA,TRBJ1-6,NA,TGTGCCAGCTTACTAACAGGGAATTCACCCCTCCACTTT,CASLLTGNSPLHF
TRBV28,NA,TRBJ1-6,NA,TGTGCCAGCAGTTTATCACCAGGAACGAATAATTCACCCCTCCACTTT,CASSLSPGTNNSPLHF
TRBV11-2,NA,TRBJ2-3,NA,TGTGCCAGCAGCCCTCGTAAGTTTGGCGGGGGCCGGGCAGATACGCAGTATTTT,CASSPRKFGGGRADTQYF
TRBV28,NA,TRBJ1-2,NA,TGTGCCAGCAGTCCCACAGTACTTGGCTACACCTTC,CASSPTVLGYTF
TRBV7-9,NA,TRBJ2-7,NA,TGTGCCAGCAGCCCACCCTCGAGCTACGAGCAGTACTTC,CASSPPSSYEQYF
TRBV18,NA,TRBJ2-7,NA,TGTGCCAGCTCACCACCGGGGGGGGCGAGCTACGAGCAGTACTTC,CASSPPGGASYEQYF
TRBV7-3,NA,TRBJ2-3,NA,TGTGCCAGCAGCACCGCGGTCAGCGGCACGGATACGCAGTATTTT,CASSTAVSGTDTQYF
TRBV2,TRBD1,TRBJ1-2,NA,TGTGCCAGCAGTGAAGGACAGGGGGGCTATGGCTACACCTTC,CASSEGQGGYGYTF
TRBV21-1,NA,TRBJ2-5,NA,TGTGCCAGCAGCAAAGAACCGGAGTTACAAGAGACCCAGTACTTC,CASSKEPELQETQYF
TRBV28,NA,TRBJ1-1,NA,TGTGCCGTAACCAGGGGAAACACTGAAGCTTTCTTT,CAVTRGNTEAFF
TRBV2,TRBD2,TRBJ2-1,few,TGTGCCAGCACCCAAGCGGGAGTGGGGTCCAATGAGCAGTTCTTC,CASTQAGVGSNEQFF
TRBV6-2/TRBV6-3,NA,TRBJ1-1,NA,TGTGCCAGCAGTTCATACAGGGAAGCAAGGAACACTGAAGCTTTCTTT,CASSSYREARNTEAFF
TRBV27,NA,TRBJ1-2,many,TGTGCCAGCAGTTTATCGGGCCCCTATGGCTACACCTTC,CASSLSGPYGYTF
TRBV19,NA,TRBJ1-1,few,TGTGCCAGTAGTATCTCTCCGGGACAGAACACTGAAGCTTTCTTT,CASSISPGQNTEAFF
TRBV29-1,TRBD2,TRBJ2-3,NA,TGCAGCGTGGATGAAGGCGGGAGTACAGATACGCAGTATTTT,CSVDEGGSTDTQYF